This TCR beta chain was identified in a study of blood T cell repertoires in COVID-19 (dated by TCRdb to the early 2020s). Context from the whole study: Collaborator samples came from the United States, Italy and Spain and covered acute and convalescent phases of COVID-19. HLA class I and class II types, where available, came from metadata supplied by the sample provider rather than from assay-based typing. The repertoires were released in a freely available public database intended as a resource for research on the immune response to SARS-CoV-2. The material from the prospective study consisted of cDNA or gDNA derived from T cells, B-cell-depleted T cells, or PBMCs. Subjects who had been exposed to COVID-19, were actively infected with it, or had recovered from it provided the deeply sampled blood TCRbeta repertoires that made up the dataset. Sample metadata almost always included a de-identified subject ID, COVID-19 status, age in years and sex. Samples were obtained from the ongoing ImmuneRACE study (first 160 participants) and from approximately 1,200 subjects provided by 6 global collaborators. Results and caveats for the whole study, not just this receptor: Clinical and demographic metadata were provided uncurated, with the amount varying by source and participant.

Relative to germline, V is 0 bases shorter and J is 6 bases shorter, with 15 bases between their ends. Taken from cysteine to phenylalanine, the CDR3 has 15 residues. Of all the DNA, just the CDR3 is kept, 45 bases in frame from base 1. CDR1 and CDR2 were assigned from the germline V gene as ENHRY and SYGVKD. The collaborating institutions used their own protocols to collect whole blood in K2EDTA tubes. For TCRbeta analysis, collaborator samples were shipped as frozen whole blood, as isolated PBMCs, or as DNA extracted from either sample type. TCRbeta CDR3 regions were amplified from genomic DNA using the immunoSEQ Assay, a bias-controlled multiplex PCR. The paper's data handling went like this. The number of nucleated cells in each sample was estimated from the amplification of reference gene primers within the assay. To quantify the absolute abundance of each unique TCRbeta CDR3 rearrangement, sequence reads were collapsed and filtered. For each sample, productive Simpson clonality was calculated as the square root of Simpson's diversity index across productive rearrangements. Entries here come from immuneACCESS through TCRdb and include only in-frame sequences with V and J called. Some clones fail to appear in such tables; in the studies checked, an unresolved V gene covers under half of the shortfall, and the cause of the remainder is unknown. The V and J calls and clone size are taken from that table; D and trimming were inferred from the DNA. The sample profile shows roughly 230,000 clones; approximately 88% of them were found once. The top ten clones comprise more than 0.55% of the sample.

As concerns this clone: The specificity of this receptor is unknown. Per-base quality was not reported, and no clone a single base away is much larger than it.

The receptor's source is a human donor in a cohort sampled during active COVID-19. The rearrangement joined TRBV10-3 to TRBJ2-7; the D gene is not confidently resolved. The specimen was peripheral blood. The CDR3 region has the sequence CAISESGWYTAEQYF. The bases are TGTGCCATCAGTGAGTCGGGCTGGTATACGGCCGAGCAGTACTTC.